This T cell receptor (beta chain) was identified in a study of blood T cells in healthy people across ages. This CDR3 is 13 amino acids long. Trimming took 4 bases from V and 4 from J, leaving 11 bases between them. The germline V gene encodes CDR1 ENHRY and CDR2 SYGVKD. PCR was performed a second time for about 6 to 12 cycles using a sample-barcoded 5' primer and a J-beta primer mix. Every cDNA molecule bore a tag from a template-switch adaptor containing 12 random nucleotides. TCRdb recomputed calls from the 5' RACE reads with MiXCR, one row per CDR3 protein. The sample lists almost 1 million distinct CDR3 sequences, around 54% seen once, with about 21% in the top ten.

This rearrangement joins TRBV10-3 to TRBJ2-7, with TRBD2 as a possible D gene (5 bases). The material sequenced was blood. The TCR comes from a woman aged 55-70 years in good health. The DNA for the CDR3 is TGTGCCATCAGTGTGAGGGAGAGGTACGAGCAGTACTTC. The encoded protein is CAISVRERYEQYF.